This paragraph reports one TCR beta chain. Using immunoSEQ multiplex PCR, the repertoire was profiled, and TCRdb retains in-frame clones only, with some absent. Here the sample spans around 200,000 clones, roughly 87% being singletons. The data are from a study of blood T cell repertoires in COVID-19. The J segment lost 1 base and the V segment lost 8 bases, leaving 1 base of the junction unmatched. This CDR3 comprises 13 residues. CDR1 SNHLY and CDR2 FYNNEI come from the germline V gene. In assigning cohorts, the study relied on participant-reported clinical history. This clonotype was sampled from a woman in her thirties or forties with acute COVID-19. This rearrangement joins TRBV2 to TRBJ2-2; 7 bases line up with TRBD1. The sample was PBMCs or T cells enriched from blood (not recorded which). CDR3 amino acids: CASGTVNTGELFF. In DNA form, the CDR3 reads TGTGCCAGCGGGACAGTGAACACCGGGGAGCTGTTTTTT.